This passage covers 14 T cell receptor beta chains from one sample sequenced in a study of blood T cell repertoires in COVID-19. This table comes from immunoSEQ multiplex PCR, and its TCRdb copy is limited to in-frame clones, with some not included. Here the sample spans approximately 260,000 clones, about 93% being singletons. Sample: PBMCs or T cells enriched from blood (not recorded which). The receptors come from a woman aged 18-30 years who had recovered from COVID-19.

The gene calls are TRBV10-3 and TRBJ1-2, with TRBD1 matching 7 bases. The CDR3 spans 18 residues. With 5 bases clipped from V and 2 bases from J, the junction kept 17 bases outside the gene matches. The germline V gene has CDR1 ENHRY and CDR2 SYGVKD. The CDR3 nucleotides are TGTGCCATCAGTCTTCATACGGGACAGAAAATTTCAAACTATGGCTACACCTTC. As protein: CAISLHTGQKISNYGYTF.

The chain carries TRBV6-2 or TRBV6-3 and TRBJ1-6; 9 positions match TRBD1. Germline CDR1 MNHEY, CDR2 SVGEGT. The J segment lost 8 bases and the V segment lost 0 bases, leaving 5 bases of the junction unmatched. The CDR3 runs to 16 residues. CDR3 coding DNA: TGTGCCAGCAGTTACTCGTTGGGACAGGGTGATTCACCCCTCCACTTT. Translating gives CASSYSLGQGDSPLHF.

The V and J genes are TRBV19 and TRBJ2-7; D is uncertain. In germline, CDR1 is LNHDA, CDR2 SQIVND (reference sequence). V dropped 8 bases and J dropped 4 bases, with 15 bases sitting between them. The length of the CDR3 is 13 residues. The chain's CDR3 is CASGQALHYEQYF. In nucleotides, the CDR3 is TGTGCCAGTGGCCAGGCTCTACATTACGAGCAGTACTTC.

The chain links TRBV11-2 to TRBJ2-2; TRBD2 might be the D (6 bases). Trimming cost V 4 bases and J 5 bases, with 14 bases left between them. CDR1 and CDR2 from the germline V gene are SGHAT and FQNNGV. CDR3 length: 15 residues. CDR3 coding DNA: TGTGCCAGCAGCTCAGGGACTGGTGGAACCGGGGAGCTGTTTTTT. Translation: CASSSGTGGTGELFF.

The chain recombines TRBV2 with TRBJ1-2, with 8 bases lining up with TRBD1. The V gene end was trimmed by 6 bases and the J gene end by 4 bases; junction bases not matched to a gene: 7. This CDR3 spans 14 amino acids. The germline gives CDR1 SNHLY, CDR2 FYNNEI. The DNA of the CDR3 is TGTGCCAGCAGCGACCCCGACAGGGGCTATGGCTACACCTTC. Amino acid sequence: CASSDPDRGYGYTF. The full variable domain, completed using reference TRBV2 and TRBJ1-2, is EPEVTQTPSHQVTQMGQEVILRCVPISNHLYFYWYRQILGQKVEFLVSFYNNEISEKSEIFDDQFSVERPDGSNFTLKIRSTKLEDSAMYFCASSDPDRGYGYTFGSGTRLTVV.

This clone was picked up a small number of times. This chain joins TRBV6-2 or TRBV6-3 and TRBJ1-2, with D uncertain. The germline V and J ends were trimmed by 4 bases and 5 bases, with 5 bases remaining between them. The V gene's germline CDR1 is MNHEY and CDR2 SVGEGT. The CDR3 runs to 11 residues. The CDR3 spells CASSWAYGYTF. DNA for the CDR3: TGTGCCAGCAGTTGGGCGTATGGCTACACCTTC.

V usage is TRBV7-9 and J usage is TRBJ1-3; 7 positions match TRBD1. This CDR3 region has 15 residues. Germline V gene sequence: CDR1 SEHNR, CDR2 FQNEAQ (reference sequence). V lost 5 bases, J lost 0 bases, and 4 bases stayed unmatched. This CDR3 reads CASSKWDSSGNTIYF. Written as DNA, the CDR3 is TGTGCCAGCAGCAAATGGGACAGCTCTGGAAACACCATATATTTT.

Comments on this clone: An end of the junction differs from the germline gene, which may be a read error. The gene calls are TRBV7-3 and TRBJ2-1; TRBD1 aligns across 9 bases. Germline loops: CDR1 SGHTA, CDR2 FQGTGA. The CDR3 consists of 15 residues. CDR3 bases: TGTGCCAGCAGCTTAGGGGGACAGGGATACAATGCGCAGTTCTTC. Amino acids: CASSLGGQGYNAQFF.

This clone was detected only a few times. The chain recombines TRBV28 with TRBJ1-1; 9 bases align to TRBD1. The CDR3 has 16 residues. Germline CDR1 is MDHEN and CDR2 is SYDVKM. Unmatched junction bases numbered 13, after V lost 6 bases and J lost 5 bases. This CDR3 is CASSLPRGTGRTEAFF. CDR3 in DNA: TGTGCCAGCAGCCTCCCGCGGGGGACAGGGCGGACTGAAGCTTTCTTT.

The rearrangement uses TRBV5-4 and TRBJ1-3; D not resolved. This CDR3 contains 14 residues. Per the germline V gene, CDR1 is SGHNT and CDR2 is YYREEE (reference sequence). Trimming cost V 0 bases and J 1 base, with 5 bases left between them. CDR3 sequence reads: CASSLEQSGNTIYF. The CDR3 DNA reads TGTGCCAGCAGCTTGGAGCAATCTGGAAACACCATATATTTT.

The rearrangement uses TRBV10-3 and TRBJ2-1; 9 nucleotides align to TRBD2. With 4 bases clipped from V and 6 bases from J, the junction kept 7 bases outside the gene matches. The CDR3 is 15 residues long. Per germline, CDR1 ENHRY and CDR2 SYGVKD. The CDR3 DNA reads TGTGCCATCAGTGTTGGCCTAGCGGGGACCAATGAGCAGTTCTTC. It codes for CAISVGLAGTNEQFF.

The chain employs TRBV9 and TRBJ1-4, with TRBD1 as a possible D gene (6 bases). The V end was cut by 2 bases, the J end by 5 bases, with 16 bases between. CDR3 length: 16 amino acids. Germline-derived CDR1 and CDR2 are SGDLS and YYNGEE. The CDR3 sequence: CASSVTGQPNNEKLFF. For the CDR3, the DNA is TGTGCCAGCAGCGTGACAGGCCAACCAAACAATGAAAAACTGTTTTTT.

The chain uses TRBV9 and TRBJ2-2; D might be TRBD1 (6 bases). V shed 0 bases and J shed 1 base, with 13 bases lying between them. CDR1 and CDR2 (germline): SGDLS, YYNGEE. The CDR3 is 17 amino acids. CDR3 coding DNA: TGTGCCAGCAGCGTAGACCTAACAGGGAGGAACACCGGGGAGCTGTTTTTT. Its protein product is CASSVDLTGRNTGELFF.

The J gene is TRBJ2-7, the V gene TRBV6-2 or TRBV6-3, with TRBD1 identical over 9 bases. J lost 0 bases, V lost 5 bases, and 5 bases had no gene match. Germline CDR1 reads MNHEY; CDR2 reads SVGEGT. This CDR3 is built from 15 residues. This CDR3 is CASSRGQGVSYEQYF. The CDR3 region has the DNA TGTGCCAGCAGTCGGGGACAGGGAGTCTCCTACGAGCAGTACTTC.